This T cell receptor beta chain appears in the sequencing data of a study of T cell responses to AZD1222 COVID-19 vaccine. Trimming cost V 0 bases and J 7 bases, with 9 bases left between them. The CDR3 extends over 14 amino acids. Germline values: CDR1 MNHNS, CDR2 SASEGT. Sequenced by immunoSEQ multiplex PCR; TCRdb stores in-frame clones only, minus some. Among 150,000 to 200,000 clones listed, around 86% were seen once. Study-wide findings and caveats: Distributed over spike, vaccine-associated CD4 TCRs predominated at 160-218 and 743-854.

As for this clone: The antigen is unknown.

The source material was peripheral blood, sampled on day 0 of MenACWY control vaccination. This chain uses TRBV6-1 with TRBJ1-4; no clear D. The origin of this receptor is an adult in good health. The CDR3, as DNA: TGTGCCAGCAGTGAAGCCCCAGGAGGTGAAAAACTGTTTTTT. It specifies CASSEAPGGEKLFF.